This T cell receptor beta chain was documented in a study of blood T cell repertoires in COVID-19 (dated by TCRdb to 2020 to 2022). For the study in its entirety: The collaborator samples originated in the United States, Italy and Spain and spanned the acute and convalescent phases of COVID-19. The repertoires were made available in a free public database intended to serve as a resource for research on the immune response to SARS-CoV-2. A de-identified subject ID, COVID-19 status, age in years and sex were almost always included in the sample metadata. The prospective study material was composed of cDNA or gDNA derived from T cells, B-cell-depleted T cells, or PBMCs. Samples were obtained from the ongoing ImmuneRACE study (first 160 participants) and from roughly 1,300 subjects provided by 6 global collaborators. The dataset comprised deeply sampled blood TCRbeta repertoires from subjects exposed to, actively infected with, or recovered from COVID-19. Where HLA class I and class II types were available, the types were taken from metadata supplied by the sample provider, not from assay-based typing. Overall study outcomes, separate from this receptor: The quantity of clinical and demographic metadata differed by source and by participant and was supplied without curation.

TCRbeta CDR3 regions were amplified from genomic DNA using the immunoSEQ Assay, a bias-controlled multiplex PCR. As for the original processing: The number of nucleated cells in each sample was estimated by amplification of reference gene primers within the assay. To quantify the absolute abundance of each unique TCRbeta CDR3 rearrangement, sequence reads were collapsed and filtered. For each sample, productive Simpson clonality was calculated as the square root of Simpson's diversity index over productive rearrangements. The table comes from immuneACCESS by way of TCRdb, which keeps in-frame sequences with V and J called. Part of the clones is missing from these tables; in studies checked, under half for an unresolved V gene and the rest for unknown reasons. The D gene and trimming were derived from the DNA, and the V and J assignments and clone size from that table. The sample records some 250,000 clones, roughly 90% of which are singletons. The ten largest account for around 0.78% of the sample.

As to this clone: Its antigen is unknown. Per-nucleotide qualities are absent, and no much larger clonotype sits a single base away.

Whole blood was collected in K2EDTA tubes by collaborating institutions according to the institutions' own protocols. For TCRbeta analysis, collaborator samples were shipped as frozen whole blood, as isolated PBMCs, or as DNA extracted from either sample type. This clonotype was sampled from a woman between 25 and 40 years old with acute or convalescent COVID-19. Material: peripheral blood.

At the DNA level, the sequence is TGTGCCAGCACGGTTGCCGATTCTTACTCTGGAAACACCATATATTTT. Its translation reads: CASTVADSYSGNTIYF. The rearrangement joined TRBV6-6 to TRBJ1-3; there is no confident call for the D gene. The germline V gene encodes CDR1 MNHNY and CDR2 SVGAGI (reference sequence). The germline ends are 16 bases apart after V is trimmed by 7 bases and J by 0 bases. The CDR3 numbers 16 residues from cysteine through phenylalanine. The kept DNA is CDR3 alone, 48 bases in frame from the first base.